This T cell receptor (beta chain) was recorded in a study of T-cell reconstitution after alpha-beta-depleted transplantation in children. Study-level findings and limits: Diversity and T-cell counts at one year after transplant derived mostly from new T cells. As was reported, about two months after transplant, alpha-beta T cells came from several hundred expanded graft clones.

This clonotype occurred a few times. Its specificity is not known. V was clipped by 7 bases and J by 7 bases, with 16 bases between them. There are 14 residues in the CDR3. CDR1 is KGHDR and CDR2 is SFDVKD in the germline V gene. A TCRbeta library incorporating unique molecular identifiers was prepared. Each CDR3 protein is one row after TCRdb ran MiXCR on the PCR reads. The sample includes around 600,000 distinct CDR3 sequences, more than 20% of them seen just once. The rearrangement joins TRBV24-1 to TRBJ1-5; D gene ambiguous. The TCR originated in a boy in the first two years of life who had a stem cell transplant for acute myeloid leukemia, so the T cells may come from the graft donor. Sequencing used PBMCs, mostly from graft donor cells, obtained 360 days after TCRalphabeta/CD19-depleted stem cell transplant. The CDR3 bases are TGTGCCACCAGCGATAGGATGGAAGGGCAGCCCCAGCATTTT. It specifies CATSDRMEGQPQHF.